This TCR beta chain was captured in a study of cytomegalovirus exposure and HLA in healthy donors. Study information: As released early, the data held about 85 million unique TCRs from HLA-typed donors. Researchers found that about 84% of about 400 genotyped donors fell within the Caucasian-associated ancestry cluster. Broader study findings: TCR beta sequences reportedly predicted most subjects' HLA-A and HLA-B alleles accurately. Three chains linked to CMV were shown in vitro to be specific for CMV antigens.

Both 60 Vbeta primers and 13 Jbeta primers went into the PCR. Clones were read by immunoSEQ multiplex PCR, and TCRdb kept only the in-frame ones, dropping some. Of around 200,000 clones listed, around 78% are singletons. Trimming removed 1 base from V and 5 bases from J, with 11 bases in between. Germline CDR1 and CDR2: LNHDA and SQIVND (reference sequence). This CDR3 has 14 residues. For this clone: Its antigen remains unknown.

The genes are TRBV19 and TRBJ1-1; weak D call: TRBD1 (6 bases). The receptor was derived from a young man in good health and CMV-seronegative. The sequenced sample consisted of PBMCs. This CDR3 reads CASSIAGGLTEAFF. The CDR3 nucleotides read TGTGCCAGTAGTATAGCGGGGGGGCTGACTGAAGCTTTCTTT.